Included here is one T cell receptor beta chain sequence, with context. The data belong to a study of T cell changes during pregnancy in multiple sclerosis. Here immunoSEQ multiplex PCR was the method, and the copy in TCRdb shows in-frame clones only, minus some. The sample holds some 60,000 clones, 75% to 90% seen once. The CDR3 has 16 amino acids. Germline CDR1 and CDR2: LNHDA and SQIVND (reference sequence). Between the trimmed V and J ends, which lost 4 bases and 1 base, there was a span of 14 bases. This sequence originates from a female donor with multiple sclerosis, enrolled in a pregnancy study. The chain couples TRBV19 to TRBJ2-4; possibly TRBD1 for D (6 bases). The specimen comprised CD4+ T cells from peripheral blood mononuclear cells, sampled in the third trimester of pregnancy. Written as DNA, the CDR3 is TGTGCCAGTAGTAAGCCCTCAAGGGGGGCCAAAAACATTCAGTACTTC. Translated: CASSKPSRGAKNIQYF.